This TCR beta chain was observed in a study of breast tumors, draining lymph nodes, adjacent tissues. Overall study results and limits: Tumor T cell lymph node origin was a supported hypothesis, not proven. Data fit most tumor T cells coming from lymph node, expanding in tumor. Tumors had less TCR diversity than lymph nodes, more than nontumor tissue. Luminal-like breast cancer showed significantly greater tumor-nontumor repertoire similarity than basal-like breast cancer did.

CDR1 is SGHAT, CDR2 FQNNGV, per germline. J was trimmed by 5 bases and V by 5 bases; bases with no gene match: 11. The CDR3 is 17 residues long. TCRdb re-derived calls from the multiplex PCR reads in MiXCR, one entry per CDR3 protein. The sample holds approximately 230,000 distinct CDR3 sequences, nearly 35% seen once. Breast cancer patients provided tissue from their axillary draining lymph nodes. A remark on this clonotype: The antigen is not known.

Input material: axillary lymph node tissue. The source is a female donor with breast cancer. Some clones in this sample may be carry-over from other donors' samples. V is TRBV11-2 and J is TRBJ1-4, with 10 bases aligning to TRBD1. CDR3 nucleotides: TGTGCCAGCAGCCTAGCGGGACAGGGGATGAGAAATGAAAAACTGTTTTTT. Its translation: CASSLAGQGMRNEKLFF.